The 18 T cell receptor beta chains in this list originate from one sample, sequenced in a study of blood T cell repertoires in COVID-19. Sequencing was performed with immunoSEQ multiplex PCR; in TCRdb, only in-frame clones are kept and a portion is missing. The data contain fewer than 60,000 clones, roughly four fifths of them singletons. Sequenced material: peripheral blood. Receptors were obtained from a man aged 60-69 years with acute or convalescent COVID-19.

The chain links TRBV6-1 to TRBJ2-5; weak D call: TRBD1 (7 bases). Deletions cut 3 bases from V and 0 bases from J, with 14 bases between. The germline CDR1 and CDR2 sequences are MNHNS and SASEGT. The CDR3 sequence is 16 residues long. This chain's CDR3 is CASSDQGGPYQETQYF. The CDR3 coding sequence is TGTGCCAGCAGTGATCAGGGGGGCCCGTACCAAGAGACCCAGTACTTC.

This chain links TRBV4-2 with TRBJ1-5; TRBD1 matches 9 bases. V lost 3 bases, J lost 6 bases, and 3 bases stayed unmatched. This CDR3 has 14 residues. Germline assignment: CDR1 LGHNA and CDR2 YNFKEQ. CDR3 bases: TGTGCCAGCAGCCATACAGGGGGCAGTCAGCCCCAGCATTTT. Residues: CASSHTGGSQPQHF.

This sequence joins TRBV7-2 and TRBJ2-4; 10 bases are shared with TRBD1. V was pared by 5 bases and J by 6 bases, with 7 bases of the junction left unmatched. Germline CDR1 reads SGHTA; CDR2 reads FQGNSA. CDR3 size: 15 residues. Written as DNA, the CDR3 is TGTGCCAGCAGCATGGACAGGGGGTCCGGAAACATTCAGTACTTC. Protein: CASSMDRGSGNIQYF. The full variable domain, rest sourced from reference TRBV7-2 and TRBJ2-4, is GAGVSQSPSNKVTEKGKDVELRCDPISGHTALYWYRQSLGQGLEFLIYFQGNSAPDKSGLPSDRFSAERTGGSVSTLTIQRTQQEDSAVYLCASSMDRGSGNIQYFGAGTRLSVL.

The J gene is TRBJ1-2, the V gene TRBV4-3, with D possibly TRBD1 on 6 matching bases. The germline V and J ends were trimmed by 0 bases and 4 bases, with 15 bases remaining between them. This CDR3 has 16 amino acids. Germline CDR1 reads LGHNA; CDR2 reads YSLEER. CDR3 in amino acids: CASSQDRGGRAYGYTF. Written as DNA, the CDR3 is TGCGCCAGCAGCCAAGATCGAGGGGGACGAGCCTATGGCTACACCTTC.

The CDR3 sequence: CASSLYRGGPSSNQPQHF. The CDR3, as DNA: TGTGCCAGCAGCCTCTATAGGGGAGGTCCCTCTAGCAATCAGCCCCAGCATTTT. The chain links TRBV11-2 to TRBJ1-5, with D possibly matching TRBD1 (5 bases). V dropped 5 bases and J dropped 0 bases, with 20 bases sitting between them. Per germline, CDR1 SGHAT and CDR2 FQNNGV. The CDR3 sequence is 18 residues long.

This clone came up once. V gene TRBV24-1 combines with J gene TRBJ1-2; 9 bases match TRBD1. This CDR3 spans 17 amino acids. From germline, CDR1 is KGHDR and CDR2 SFDVKD. After removal of 3 bases from V and 3 bases from J, the junction contained 10 bases not matched to a gene. The CDR3 nucleotides are TGTGCCACCAGTGATGGACAGGGGTACTTGGGTGACTATGGCTACACCTTC. Translated, it gives CATSDGQGYLGDYGYTF.

The chain combines TRBV12-5 with TRBJ2-5; 8 bases fit TRBD1. CDR3 length: 14 residues. The germline CDR1 and CDR2 sequences are LGHNT and FRNRAP. V gave up 6 bases and J gave up 5 bases; unmatched junction bases: 8. The CDR3 sequence: CASGRDRNFETQYF. CDR3 DNA: TGTGCTAGTGGCCGGGACAGGAACTTCGAGACCCAGTACTTC.

The chain links TRBV7-3 to TRBJ1-6, with D tentatively TRBD1 (6 bases). The CDR3 totals 13 residues. V lost 8 bases and J lost 6, with 11 bases in between. Germline CDR1 and CDR2: SGHTA and FQGTGA. CDR3 DNA sequence: TGTGCCAGCGGGACATCGGCTAATTCACCCCTCCACTTT. It specifies CASGTSANSPLHF.

The chain has TRBV19 and TRBJ2-7; TRBD2 might be the D (5 bases). The CDR3 length is 13 residues. Looked up from germline, CDR1 is LNHDA and CDR2 is SQIVND (reference sequence). V dropped 1 base and J dropped 2 bases, with 6 bases sitting between them. The CDR3, as DNA: TGTGCCAGTAGTATAGGGGAGACCTACGAGCAGTACTTC. Encoded protein: CASSIGETYEQYF.

The genes are TRBV19 and TRBJ1-3; 8 bases match TRBD1. This CDR3 has 17 residues. Germline V gives CDR1 LNHDA, CDR2 SQIVND (reference sequence). With 5 bases clipped from V and 4 bases from J, the junction kept 13 bases outside the gene matches. For the CDR3, the DNA is TGTGCCAGTAGTTCAAATGGACAGGGACGTAGCGGAAACACCATATATTTT. Translated: CASSSNGQGRSGNTIYF.

This clone occurred a few times. The CDR3 spells CASSQGLVRGTGELFF. The CDR3 bases are TGTGCCAGCAGCCAAGGGTTAGTGCGTGGCACCGGGGAGCTGTTTTTT. V gene TRBV3-1 (or the pseudogene TRBV3-2) combines with J gene TRBJ2-2; no reliable D call. Germline CDR1 and CDR2: LGHDT and YNNKEL (reference sequence). This CDR3 is built from 16 residues. Trimming stripped 1 base from V and 4 bases from J, with 13 bases between.

This clone was counted only a few times. This sequence joins TRBV23-1 and TRBJ1-6; the match to TRBD1 covers 7 bases. TRBV23-1 is an ORF, and what it does is uncertain. Losses at the gene ends were 0 bases for V and 0 bases for J; bases not matched to a gene: 20. The CDR3 length is 23 residues. CDR3 sequence (DNA): TGCGCCAGCAGTCAATCGGGGGGACAGAAAATAGGCCTTGGAAGCTCCTATAATTCACCCCTCCACTTT. Translating gives CASSQSGGQKIGLGSSYNSPLHF.

This clone was recorded once. The V call is TRBV28, the J call TRBJ1-5; 10 bases agree with TRBD1. Germline V lookup: CDR1 MDHEN, CDR2 SYDVKM. Unmatched junction bases numbered 3, after V lost 4 bases and J lost 3 bases. The CDR3 spans 15 residues. The CDR3 reads CASSSGTGDNQPQHF. The CDR3 nucleotides read TGTGCCAGCAGTTCCGGGACAGGGGACAATCAGCCCCAGCATTTT.

J is TRBJ2-5 and V is TRBV5-1; D is perhaps TRBD2 (6 bases). This CDR3 spans 16 amino acids. V lost 7 bases, J lost 2 bases, and 21 bases lay in between. Looked up from germline, CDR1 is SGHRS and CDR2 is YFSETQ. CDR3 in amino acids: CASAPSESGPQETQYF. DNA for the CDR3: TGCGCCAGCGCTCCGAGTGAGAGCGGGCCTCAAGAGACCCAGTACTTC.

The V gene is TRBV7-9, the J gene TRBJ1-1; 9 positions match TRBD1. This CDR3 region has 16 residues. Losses at the gene ends were 3 bases for V and 6 bases for J; bases not matched to a gene: 11. The V gene's germline CDR1 is SEHNR and CDR2 FQNEAQ (reference sequence). CDR3 DNA: TGTGCCAGCAGCTTGTCCGGGACAGGGAGGGTATCTGAAGCTTTCTTT. Its translation: CASSLSGTGRVSEAFF.

The rearrangement joins TRBV3-1 (or the pseudogene TRBV3-2) to TRBJ2-1; 9 nucleotides match TRBD2. The CDR3 consists of 15 residues. Germline lookup yields CDR1 LGHDT and CDR2 YNNKEL (reference sequence). V was pared by 4 bases and J by 4 bases, with 5 bases of the junction left unmatched. CDR3 in amino acids: CASSPRTSVYNEQFF. In DNA form, the CDR3 reads TGTGCCAGCAGCCCCCGGACTAGCGTATACAATGAGCAGTTCTTC.

Only one count was recorded for this clone. J is TRBJ1-2 and V is TRBV3-1 (or the pseudogene TRBV3-2); D gene unclear. Germline lookup yields CDR1 LGHDT and CDR2 YNNKEL (reference sequence). There are 14 residues in the CDR3. The V end lost 2 bases, the J end lost 6 bases, and 13 bases lay between the germline ends. In nucleotides, the CDR3 is TGTGCCAGCAGCCAATATGACACCGGGGATGGCTACACCTTC. Encoded protein: CASSQYDTGDGYTF.

This clone was counted between two and nine times. CDR3 nucleotide sequence: TGTGCCAGCAGCCACCCCCCCGGGACTAGCGGGGGCGGGGATACGCAGTATTTT. Its protein product is CASSHPPGTSGGGDTQYF. This chain connects TRBV3-1 (or the pseudogene TRBV3-2) to TRBJ2-3; 14 bases map to TRBD2. V shed 3 bases and J 6 bases; nucleotides not matched to a gene: 11. Germline lookup yields CDR1 LGHDT and CDR2 YNNKEL (reference sequence). The CDR3 contains 18 residues.